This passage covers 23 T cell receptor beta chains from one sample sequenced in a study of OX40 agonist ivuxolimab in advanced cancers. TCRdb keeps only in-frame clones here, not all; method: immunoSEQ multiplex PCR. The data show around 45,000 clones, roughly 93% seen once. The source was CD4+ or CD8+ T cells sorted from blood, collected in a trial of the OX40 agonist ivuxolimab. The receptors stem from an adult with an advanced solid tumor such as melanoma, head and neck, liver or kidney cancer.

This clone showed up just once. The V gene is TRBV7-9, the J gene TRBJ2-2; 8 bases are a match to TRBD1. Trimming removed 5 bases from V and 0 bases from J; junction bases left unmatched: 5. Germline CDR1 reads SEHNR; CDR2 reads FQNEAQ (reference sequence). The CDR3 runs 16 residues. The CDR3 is CASSTGGRANTGELFF. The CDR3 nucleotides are TGTGCCAGCAGCACAGGGGGGCGGGCGAACACCGGGGAGCTGTTTTTT.

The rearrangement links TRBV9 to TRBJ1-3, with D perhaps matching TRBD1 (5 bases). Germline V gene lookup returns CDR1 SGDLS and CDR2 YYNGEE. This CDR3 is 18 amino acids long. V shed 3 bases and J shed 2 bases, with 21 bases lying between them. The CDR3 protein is CASSDPRGPSGAGNTIYF. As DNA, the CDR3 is TGTGCCAGCAGCGATCCCCGCGGGCCCTCGGGGGCTGGAAACACCATATATTTT.

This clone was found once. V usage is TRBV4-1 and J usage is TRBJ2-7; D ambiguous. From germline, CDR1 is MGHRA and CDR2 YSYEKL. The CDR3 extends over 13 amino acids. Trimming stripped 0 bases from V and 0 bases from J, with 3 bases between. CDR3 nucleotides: TGCGCCAGCAGCCAAGACGTCTCCTACGAGCAGTACTTC. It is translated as CASSQDVSYEQYF.

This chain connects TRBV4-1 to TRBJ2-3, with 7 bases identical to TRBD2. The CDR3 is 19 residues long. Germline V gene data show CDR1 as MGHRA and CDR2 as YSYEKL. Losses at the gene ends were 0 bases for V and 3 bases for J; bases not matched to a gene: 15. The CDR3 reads CASSQDLFLAVEGTDTQYF. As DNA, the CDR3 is TGCGCCAGCAGCCAAGATCTTTTCCTAGCGGTTGAGGGTACAGATACGCAGTATTTT.

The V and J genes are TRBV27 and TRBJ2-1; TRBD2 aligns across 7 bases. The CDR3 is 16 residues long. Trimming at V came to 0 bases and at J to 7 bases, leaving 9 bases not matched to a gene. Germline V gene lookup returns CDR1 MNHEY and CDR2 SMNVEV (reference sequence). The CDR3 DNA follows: TGTGCCAGCAGTTTATCTGGGGGAGGGCCTTGGAATGAGCAGTTCTTC. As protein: CASSLSGGGPWNEQFF.

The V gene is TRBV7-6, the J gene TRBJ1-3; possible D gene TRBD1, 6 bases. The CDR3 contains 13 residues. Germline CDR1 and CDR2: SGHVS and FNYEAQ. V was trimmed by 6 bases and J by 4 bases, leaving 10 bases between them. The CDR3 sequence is CASRQDSGNTIYF. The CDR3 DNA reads TGTGCCAGCAGACAGGACAGCGGAAACACCATATATTTT. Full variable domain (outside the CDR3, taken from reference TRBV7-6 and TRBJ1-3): GAGVSQSPRYKVTKRGQDVALRCDPISGHVSLYWYRQALGQGPEFLTYFNYEAQQDKSGLPNDRFSAERPEGSISTLTIQRTEQRDSAMYRCASRQDSGNTIYFGEGSWLTVV.

The CDR3 protein is CASSFEGSNTGELFF. CDR3 bases: TGTGCCAGCAGCTTTGAAGGGTCGAACACCGGGGAGCTGTTTTTT. The chain is built from TRBV7-6 and TRBJ2-2, with D unresolved. Germline lookup yields CDR1 SGHVS and CDR2 FNYEAQ. There are 15 residues in the CDR3. V was shortened by 3 bases and J by 0 bases, with 8 bases between the two germline ends.

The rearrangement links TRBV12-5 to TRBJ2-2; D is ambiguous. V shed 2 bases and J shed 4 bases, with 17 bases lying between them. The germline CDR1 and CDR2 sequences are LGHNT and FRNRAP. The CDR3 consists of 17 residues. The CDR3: CASGLFPPGLGTGELFF. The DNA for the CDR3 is TGTGCTAGTGGTTTGTTTCCCCCAGGCCTCGGCACCGGGGAGCTGTTTTTT.

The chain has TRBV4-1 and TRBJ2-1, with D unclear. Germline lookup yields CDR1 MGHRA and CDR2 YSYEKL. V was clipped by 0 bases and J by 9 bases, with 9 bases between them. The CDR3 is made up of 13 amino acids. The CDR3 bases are TGCGCCAGCAGCCAAGACTGGGCTGTTGAGCAGTTCTTC. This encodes CASSQDWAVEQFF.

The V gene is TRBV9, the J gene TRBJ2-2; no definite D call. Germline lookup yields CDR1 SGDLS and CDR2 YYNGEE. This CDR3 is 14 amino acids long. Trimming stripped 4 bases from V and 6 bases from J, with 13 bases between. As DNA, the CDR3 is TGTGCCAGCAGCCCAGACTCGAGTCCCGGGGAGCTGTTTTTT. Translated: CASSPDSSPGELFF.

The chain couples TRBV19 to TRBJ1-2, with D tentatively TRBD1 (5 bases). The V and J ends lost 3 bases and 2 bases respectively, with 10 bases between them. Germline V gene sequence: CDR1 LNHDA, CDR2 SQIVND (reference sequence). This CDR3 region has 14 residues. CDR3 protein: CASSMAGSNYGYTF. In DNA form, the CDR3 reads TGTGCCAGTAGTATGGCAGGGTCAAACTATGGCTACACCTTC.

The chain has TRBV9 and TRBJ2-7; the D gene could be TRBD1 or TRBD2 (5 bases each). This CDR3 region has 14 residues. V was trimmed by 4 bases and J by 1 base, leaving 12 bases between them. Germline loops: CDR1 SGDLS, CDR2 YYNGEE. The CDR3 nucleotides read TGTGCCAGCAGCACCGGGACGGAATCCTACGAGCAGTACTTC. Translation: CASSTGTESYEQYF.

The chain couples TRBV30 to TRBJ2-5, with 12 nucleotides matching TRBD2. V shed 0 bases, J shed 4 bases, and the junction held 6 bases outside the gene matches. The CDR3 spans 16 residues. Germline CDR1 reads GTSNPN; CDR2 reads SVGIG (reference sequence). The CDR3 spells CAWSVGTSGLGETQYF. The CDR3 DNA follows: TGTGCCTGGAGTGTAGGGACTAGCGGGTTAGGAGAGACCCAGTACTTC.

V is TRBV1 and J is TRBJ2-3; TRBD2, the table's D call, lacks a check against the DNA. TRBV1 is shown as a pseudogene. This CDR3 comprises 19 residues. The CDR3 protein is CTSSQRYGGSGNKADTQYF. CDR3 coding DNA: TGCACCAGCAGCCAAAGATATGGGGGGAGTGGTAACAAGGCAGATACGCAGTATTTT.

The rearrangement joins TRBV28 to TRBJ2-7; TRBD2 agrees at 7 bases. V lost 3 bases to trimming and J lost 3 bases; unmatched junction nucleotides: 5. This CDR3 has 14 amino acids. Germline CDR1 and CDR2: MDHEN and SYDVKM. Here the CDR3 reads CASSFLAASYEQYF. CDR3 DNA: TGTGCCAGCAGTTTTCTAGCGGCCAGCTACGAGCAGTACTTC.

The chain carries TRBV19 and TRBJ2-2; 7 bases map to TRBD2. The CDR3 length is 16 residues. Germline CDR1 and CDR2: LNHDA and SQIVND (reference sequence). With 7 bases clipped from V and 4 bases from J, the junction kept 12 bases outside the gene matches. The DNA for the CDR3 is TGTGCCAGTATCCGCTTGGGGGGGGATTTCACCGGGGAGCTGTTTTTT. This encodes CASIRLGGDFTGELFF.

DNA for the CDR3: TGTGCCAGCAGCTTTCATGCAGAGCATACCTACAATGAGCAGTTCTTC. It codes for CASSFHAEHTYNEQFF. The genes are TRBV11-1 and TRBJ2-1; D gene unclear. CDR1 and CDR2 from the germline V gene are SGHAT and FQDESV (reference sequence). The V end lost 3 bases, the J end lost 2 bases, and 14 bases lay between the germline ends. There are 16 residues in the CDR3.

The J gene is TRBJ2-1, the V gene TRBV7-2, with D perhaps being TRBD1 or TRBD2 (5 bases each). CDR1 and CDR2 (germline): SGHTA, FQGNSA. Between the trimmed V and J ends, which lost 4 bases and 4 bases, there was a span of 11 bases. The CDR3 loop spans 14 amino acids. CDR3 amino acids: CASSSWDLYNEQFF. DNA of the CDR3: TGTGCCAGCAGCTCCTGGGACCTATACAATGAGCAGTTCTTC.

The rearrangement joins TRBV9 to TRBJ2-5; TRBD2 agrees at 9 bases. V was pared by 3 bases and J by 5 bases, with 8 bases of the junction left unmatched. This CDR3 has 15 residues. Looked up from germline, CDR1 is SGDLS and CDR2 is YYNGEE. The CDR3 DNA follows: TGTGCCAGCAGCGACGCGGGAGGGCCTTTGGAGACCCAGTACTTC. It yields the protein CASSDAGGPLETQYF.

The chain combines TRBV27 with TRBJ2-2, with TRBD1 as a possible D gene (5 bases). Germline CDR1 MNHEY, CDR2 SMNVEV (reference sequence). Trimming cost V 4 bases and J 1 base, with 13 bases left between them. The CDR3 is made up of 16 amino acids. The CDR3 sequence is CASSWSRGWNTGELFF. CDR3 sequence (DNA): TGTGCCAGCAGTTGGAGTAGGGGTTGGAACACCGGGGAGCTGTTTTTT.

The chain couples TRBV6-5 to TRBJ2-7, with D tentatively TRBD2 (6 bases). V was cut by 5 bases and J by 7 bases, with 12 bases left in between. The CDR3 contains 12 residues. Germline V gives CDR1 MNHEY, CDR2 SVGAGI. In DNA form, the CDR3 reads TGTGCCAGCAGTCAGAGGAGCGGGGAGCAGTACTTC. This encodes CASSQRSGEQYF.

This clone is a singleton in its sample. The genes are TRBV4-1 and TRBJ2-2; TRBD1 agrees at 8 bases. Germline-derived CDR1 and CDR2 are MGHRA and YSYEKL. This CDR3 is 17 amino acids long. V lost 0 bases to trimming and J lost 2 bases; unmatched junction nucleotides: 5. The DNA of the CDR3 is TGCGCCAGCAGCCAAGATGCCAGGGGGCGAAACACCGGGGAGCTGTTTTTT. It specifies CASSQDARGRNTGELFF.

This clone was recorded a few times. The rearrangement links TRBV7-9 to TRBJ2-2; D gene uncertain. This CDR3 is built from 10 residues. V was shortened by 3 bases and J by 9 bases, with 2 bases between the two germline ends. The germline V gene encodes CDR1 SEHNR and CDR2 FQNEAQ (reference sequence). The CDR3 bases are TGTGCCAGCAGCTTCAGGGAGCTGTTTTTT. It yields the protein CASSFRELFF.